Listed below are T cell receptor beta chains from one sample, sequenced in a study of high-grade serous ovarian cancer treatment subgroups. Assay used: immunoSEQ multiplex PCR; TCRdb lists only in-frame clones, some missing. The data contain about 40,000 clones, 79% of them singletons. Material for sequencing was tumor tissue. These receptors all come from a human donor with high-grade serous ovarian cancer. The CDR3 runs from the conserved cysteine through the conserved F or W. D genes are given only for firm matches. For some rows the clone size is stated as once, few or many, or as a class when expanded; others skip it.

clone_size	v_call	j_call	d_call	cdr3_nt	cdr3_aa
-	TRBV7-9	TRBJ1-5	TRBD1	TGTGCCAGCAGCGAGACAGGGGAGCGCAATCAGCCCCAGCATTTT	CASSETGERNQPQHF
-	TRBV27	TRBJ2-7	-	TGTGCCAGCAGTTGGGGGGCGGGCTCCTACGAGCAGTACTTC	CASSWGAGSYEQYF
-	TRBV6-6	TRBJ2-3	TRBD2	TGTGCCAGTAATACGGGGGGGGCGCACATAGATACGCAGTATTTT	CASNTGGAHIDTQYF
-	TRBV12-5	TRBJ2-7	TRBD1	TGTGCTAGTGGTCCAGACCCAGAACAGGGGGTAGCCTACGAGCAGTACTTC	CASGPDPEQGVAYEQYF
once	TRBV6-6	TRBJ2-7	TRBD2	TGTGCCAGCAGTGCTACTAGCGGGAGGGGTAGGTACGAGCAGTACTTC	CASSATSGRGRYEQYF
-	TRBV5-1	TRBJ1-2	-	TGCGCCAGCAGCTTGACAGGAACTAACTATGGCTACACCTTC	CASSLTGTNYGYTF
-	TRBV27	TRBJ2-1	TRBD2	TGTGCCAGCAGTTTATCCCCCCGACTAGCGGGAAGGGTACAAAATGAGCAGTTCTTC	CASSLSPRLAGRVQNEQFF
-	TRBV7-3	TRBJ2-7	TRBD1	TGTGCCAGCAGCGCCGGACAGGGGGCGGTATCCGAGCAGTACTTC	CASSAGQGAVSEQYF
-	TRBV7-9	TRBJ2-1	TRBD2	TGTGCCAGCAGCCCTAGCGGGAGTGGGGATGAGCAGTTCTTC	CASSPSGSGDEQFF
-	TRBV27	TRBJ2-1	TRBD2	TGTGCCAGCAGTTTGGGGACTAGCGGGATAAGCTATGAGCAGTTCTTC	CASSLGTSGISYEQFF
-	TRBV12-2	TRBJ1-2	-	TGTGCAAGTCGCTTAGAAGTTGAAGGCCTACTGCTTTGCGGGCAAGGGAGCGGCTACACCTTC	CASRLEVEGLLLCGQGSGYTF
-	TRBV20-1	TRBJ2-7	TRBD1	TGCAGTGCTACCAGGGGGTGGGAGCAGTACTTC	CSATRGWEQYF
-	TRBV2	TRBJ2-5	-	TGTGCCAGCAGTGACGAAGCAACCGGAGGGTCCCAGTACTTC	CASSDEATGGSQYF
-	TRBV2	TRBJ2-7	-	TGTGCCAGCAGTGAAACTCGGGGCCAGTCGAGTTTGTCCCTTACCTACGAGCAGTACTTC	CASSETRGQSSLSLTYEQYF
-	TRBV9	TRBJ1-2	TRBD1	TGTGCCAGCAGCAAGGGACAGACGAACTATGGCTACACCTTC	CASSKGQTNYGYTF
-	TRBV30	TRBJ2-5	-	TGTGCCTGGAGTTTCGTTCAGACGGTTACGCAAGAGACCCAGTACTTC	CAWSFVQTVTQETQYF
once	TRBV6-5	TRBJ2-1	TRBD2	TGTGCCAGCAGTTTCCGGACTAGCGCCCCCTACAATGAGCAGTTCTTC	CASSFRTSAPYNEQFF
-	TRBV7-8	TRBJ1-1	-	TGTGCCAGCAGCCCGAGGCCAGGGGCACTGAACACTGAAGCTTTCTTT	CASSPRPGALNTEAFF
-	TRBV4-3	TRBJ1-4	-	TGCGCCAGCTCCCCCCGTGGGTCCACTAATGAAAAACTGTTTTTT	CASSPRGSTNEKLFF
few	TRBV2	TRBJ1-5	TRBD1	TGTGCCAGCACCTCTGACAGGGGTGGGCAGCCCCAGCATTTT	CASTSDRGGQPQHF
once	TRBV27	TRBJ2-2	TRBD1	TGTGCCAGCACTTTTATACAGGGGGGAACCGGGGAGCTGTTTTTT	CASTFIQGGTGELFF
-	TRBV4-3	TRBJ2-5	TRBD1	TGCGCCAGCAGCCAAGACCCCGGGACAGCCCAAGAGACCCAGTACTTC	CASSQDPGTAQETQYF
-	TRBV14	TRBJ2-7	TRBD1	TGTGCCAGCAGCCACCCCTACCCCGGACAGGGAGACTCCTACGAGCAGTACTTC	CASSHPYPGQGDSYEQYF
-	TRBV9	TRBJ2-3	-	TGTGCCAGCAGCGGATTATCACTAGGGCGGGCCACAGATACGCAGTATTTT	CASSGLSLGRATDTQYF
few	TRBV14	TRBJ2-1	-	TGTGCCAGCAGCCACCAGACTCCCGACAATGAGCAGTTCTTC	CASSHQTPDNEQFF
-	TRBV5-8	TRBJ2-7	-	TGTGCCAGCAGCCTGGGGCCATACTACGAGCAGTACTTC	CASSLGPYYEQYF
-	TRBV7-2	TRBJ2-3	TRBD2	TGTGCCAGCAGCCCAAGGACTAGCGGGAGGGCCACAGATACGCAGTATTTT	CASSPRTSGRATDTQYF
once	TRBV9	TRBJ2-2	-	TGTGCCAGCAGCGTAGCCGGGCAAGGCACCGGGGAGCTGTTTTTT	CASSVAGQGTGELFF
few	TRBV28	TRBJ2-6	-	TGTGCCAGCAGGGAAAGGGAGCCTGGGGCCAACGTCCTGACTTTC	CASREREPGANVLTF
-	TRBV11-2	TRBJ2-1	-	TGTGCCAGCAGCCCCCTTTTTTACAGCGCAAGAGAGCAGTTCTTC	CASSPLFYSAREQFF
-	TRBV5-4	TRBJ2-3	TRBD2	TGTGCCAGCAGCCTGTGGACTAGCGGGGAGGTGCGGGGAGATACGCAGTATTTT	CASSLWTSGEVRGDTQYF
-	TRBV7-9	TRBJ2-3	-	TGTGCCAGCAGCTACCGGGGATTCACAGATACGCAGTATTTT	CASSYRGFTDTQYF
-	TRBV4-3	TRBJ1-5	-	TGCGCCAGCAGCCGCACGCAGCTTAATCAGCCCCAGCATTTT	CASSRTQLNQPQHF
-	TRBV27	TRBJ1-5	TRBD1	TGTGCCAGCAGTCTATCTCCCCCGAGGCAGGGGGCCCCTAATCAGCCCCAGCATTTT	CASSLSPPRQGAPNQPQHF
once	TRBV30	TRBJ2-1	-	TGTGCCTGGAGTGATACCTACAATGAGCAGTTCTTC	CAWSDTYNEQFF
once	TRBV18	TRBJ2-2	TRBD2	TGTGCCAGCTCACCTCCGGGACTAGCGGGAACGAACACCGGGGAGCTGTTTTTT	CASSPPGLAGTNTGELFF